The source of this T cell receptor (beta chain) is a study of blood T cell repertoires in COVID-19. This CDR3 has 12 residues. V was cut by 10 bases and J by 4 bases, with 10 bases left in between. Germline V gives CDR1 MNHEY, CDR2 SMNVEV (reference sequence). Repertoires were generated with immunoSEQ multiplex PCR, while TCRdb's copy carries only in-frame clones and drops some. The data contain about 280,000 clones, about 90% of them singletons. The specimen sequenced was peripheral blood. The V and J genes are TRBV27 and TRBJ2-2; no firm D call. The sequence was collected from a woman under 40 with COVID-19, enrolled during active disease. As DNA, the CDR3 is TGTGCCACCAGATTACTCACCGGGGAGCTGTTTTTT. Residues: CATRLLTGELFF.